The 27 T cell receptor beta chains below all came from one sample that was sequenced in a study of low-dose radiotherapy and immunotherapy resistance in tumors. First-strand cDNA relied on TRAV- and TRBV-specific primers spanning alpha and beta chains. With a V-primer adapter and a constant-region primer, TCRs were amplified for about 20 PCR cycles. TCRdb ran MiXCR on the reads and lists one entry per CDR3 protein. This sample yields under 90,000 distinct CDR3 sequences, of which around 32% are seen a single time; roughly 11% belongs to the top ten. Described time point: before trial treatment. This sample comprised PBMCs, obtained before treatment. Every receptor here comes from a female donor with ovarian cancer.

Concerning this clonotype itself: A single base is all that separates this from a far larger clone, so a read error is likely. This sequence joins TRBV12-3 or TRBV12-4 and TRBJ2-3, with D possibly being TRBD1 or TRBD2 (5 bases each). The CDR3 loop spans 14 amino acids. The V gene lost 5 bases and the J gene lost 1 base, with 10 bases spanning the gap. The CDR3 loop is CASSGDGGTDTQYF. The CDR3 nucleotides are TGTGCCAGCAGTGGGGACGGCGGCACAGATACGCAGTATTTT.

This clonotype was counted many times. The rearrangement links TRBV30 to TRBJ2-5; 9 bases line up with TRBD2. This CDR3 contains 14 residues. Germline CDR1 GTSNPN, CDR2 SVGIG (reference sequence). V lost 0 bases, J lost 2 bases, and 1 base stayed unmatched. This chain's CDR3 is CAWSVLAGQETQYF. Written as DNA, the CDR3 is TGTGCCTGGAGTGTCCTAGCGGGGCAAGAGACCCAGTACTTC.

This clonotype was observed at least ten times. The chain is built from TRBV5-1 and TRBJ2-3; 9 positions match TRBD2. J gave up 0 bases and V 4 bases, and 9 bases lay outside the gene matches. Germline V CDR1 and CDR2: SGHRS, YFSETQ. The CDR3 has 17 amino acids. The CDR3 DNA reads TGCGCCAGCAGCCCATCGACTAGCGGTTCTAGCACAGATACGCAGTATTTT. This translates into CASSPSTSGSSTDTQYF.

In the case of this clonotype: Because the CDR3's place on the DNA is in doubt, the DNA is left out and the CDR3 is given as listed by TCRdb. The chain combines TRBV27 with TRBJ2-2; the D call of TRBD2 is as the table states it, not checked on the DNA. The V gene's germline CDR1 is MNHEY and CDR2 SMNVEV (reference sequence). Ends included, the CDR3 has 18 residues. The CDR3 is CASSKQTSGGFTGELFFF.

The chain is built from TRBV6-6 and TRBJ2-5; D is uncertain. CDR1 MNHNY and CDR2 SVGAGI come from the germline V gene (reference sequence). This CDR3 is 13 amino acids long. Trimming left V 5 bases short and J 5 bases short, with 12 bases between. CDR3 coding DNA: TGTGCCAGCAGTAATCTGGCCAGGGAGACCCAGTACTTC. Translated: CASSNLARETQYF.

For this clonotype: One base separates it from a far larger clone, so it is likely a read error. The V gene is TRBV10-3, the J gene TRBJ2-4; D gene unclear. Germline CDR1 ENHRY, CDR2 SYGVKD. The CDR3 runs 12 residues. Deletions cut 6 bases from V and 5 bases from J, with 8 bases between. The CDR3 loop reads CAISHPENIQYF. The DNA of the CDR3 is TGTGCCATCAGCCACCCCGAAAACATTCAGTACTTC.

This clonotype has ten or more counts. The V gene is TRBV18, the J gene TRBJ1-5, with D perhaps TRBD1 (5 bases). V was pared by 2 bases and J by 5 bases, with 13 bases between. CDR1 and CDR2 (germline): KGHSH, LQKENI. The CDR3 length is 15 residues. The CDR3 is CASSPSEGTYQPQHF. The CDR3 DNA sequence: TGTGCCAGCTCACCATCCGAGGGGACCTATCAGCCCCAGCATTTT.

This rearrangement joins TRBV5-5 to TRBJ2-1; D is unresolved. The V and J ends lost 6 bases and 7 bases respectively, with 11 bases between them. CDR3 length: 12 amino acids. Germline CDR1 is SGHKS and CDR2 is YYEKEE (reference sequence). The CDR3 loop is CASTWGLNEQFF. The DNA of the CDR3 is TGTGCCAGCACATGGGGATTAAATGAGCAGTTCTTC.

J is TRBJ1-2 and V is TRBV12-3 or TRBV12-4; D gene unclear. V was clipped by 4 bases and J by 8 bases, with 17 bases between them. The CDR3 has 14 amino acids. DNA of the CDR3: TGTGCCAGCAGTTCCGCCAGTGGTTTCGACGGCTACACCTTC. This gives the protein CASSSASGFDGYTF.

This clonotype was seen many times. J is TRBJ1-1 and V is TRBV3-1; TRBD1 agrees at 7 bases. The CDR3 totals 13 residues. CDR1 LGHDT and CDR2 YNNKEL come from the germline V gene (reference sequence). V was clipped by 8 bases and J by 2 bases; unmatched bases: 5. The CDR3 spells CASYDRVNTEAFF. The CDR3 nucleotides are TGTGCCAGCTATGACAGGGTCAACACTGAAGCTTTCTTT.

The rearrangement joins TRBV28 to TRBJ1-2, with TRBD1 as a possible D gene (5 bases). V lost 10 bases to trimming and J lost 9 bases, with 18 bases between them. Germline values: CDR1 MDHEN, CDR2 SYDVKM. The CDR3 contains 12 residues. The CDR3 reads CANSPRDGRYTF. The DNA for the CDR3 is TGTGCCAACTCCCCCCGGGACGGACGCTACACCTTC.

This clonotype came up many times. This chain links TRBV29-1 with TRBJ1-1; tentative D call: TRBD1 (6 bases). Germline lookup yields CDR1 SQVTM and CDR2 ANQGSEA. The ends were cut back, 7 bases at V and 5 bases at J, with 26 bases in the middle. The CDR3 has 16 residues. CDR3 in amino acids: CSGRRGGGVVGTEAFF. The CDR3 DNA reads as TGCAGCGGCCGCAGGGGCGGCGGTGTCGTAGGTACTGAAGCTTTCTTT. Full variable domain (remainder filled in from reference TRBV29-1 and TRBJ1-1): SAVISQKPSRDICQRGTSLTIQCQVDSQVTMMFWYRQQPGQSLTLIATANQGSEATYESGFVIDKFPISRPNLTFSTLTVSNMSPEDSSIYLCSGRRGGGVVGTEAFFGQGTRLTVV.

About this clonotype: Since a far larger clone is one base different, this is likely a read error. This rearrangement joins TRBV6-2 or TRBV6-3 to TRBJ2-7; tentative D call: TRBD2 (5 bases). The germline V and J ends were trimmed by 6 bases and 6 bases, with 21 bases remaining between them. The length of the CDR3 is 15 residues. The germline V gene has CDR1 MNHEY and CDR2 SVGEGT. The CDR3 region has the DNA TGTGCCAGCAGACCCACCGGGATAGGGTCGGTCGAGCAGTACTTC. Translation gives CASRPTGIGSVEQYF.

This clonotype was counted ten times or more. V is TRBV4-1 and J is TRBJ1-1, with D possibly TRBD1 on 5 matching bases. The CDR3 is 14 amino acids. CDR1 MGHRA and CDR2 YSYEKL come from the germline V gene. V was shortened by 3 bases and J by 0 bases, with 8 bases between the two germline ends. CDR3 region: CASSQGLLNTEAFF. The DNA of the CDR3 is TGCGCCAGCAGCCAGGGACTCCTGAACACTGAAGCTTTCTTT.

Regarding this clonotype: A far larger clone is just one base off, so this is likely a read error. This chain connects TRBV7-9 to TRBJ2-1; 8 nucleotides line up with TRBD2. Germline-derived CDR1 and CDR2 are SEHNR and FQNEAQ (reference sequence). V gave up 4 bases and J gave up 8 bases; unmatched junction bases: 19. CDR3 length: 18 amino acids. CDR3 amino acids: CASSSADLGRAITDEQFF. The CDR3, as DNA: TGTGCCAGCAGCTCGGCCGACCTCGGGAGGGCAATCACCGATGAGCAGTTCTTC.

This sequence joins TRBV5-1 and TRBJ1-6; the match to TRBD1 covers 8 bases. Germline trimming cut 2 bases from V and 10 bases from J; bases unmatched to any gene: 8. CDR1 is SGHRS, CDR2 YFSETQ, per germline. CDR3 length: 15 residues. CDR3 sequence (DNA): TGCGCCAGCAGCTTTACAGGGGGGGGTAGATCACCCCTCCACTTT. It encodes CASSFTGGGRSPLHF.

This sequence joins TRBV6-1 and TRBJ2-7; 8 positions agree with TRBD1. The germline V gene has CDR1 MNHNS and CDR2 SASEGT. CDR3 length: 15 amino acids. J lost 2 bases, V lost 4 bases, and 7 bases had no gene match. The CDR3 DNA is TGTGCCAGCAGTGGAACCGGGACAGGAGCCTACGAGCAGTACTTC. Translated, it gives CASSGTGTGAYEQYF.

CDR3 loop: CSAGGGTTHEQYF. The CDR3 nucleotides are TGCAGCGCTGGCGGGGGAACGACCCACGAGCAGTACTTC. The chain uses TRBV29-1 and TRBJ2-7; 7 nucleotides line up with TRBD2. The CDR3 covers 13 residues. The germline gives CDR1 SQVTM, CDR2 ANQGSEA. After removal of 7 bases from V and 5 bases from J, the junction contained 11 bases not matched to a gene.

This clonotype came up many times. The J gene is TRBJ2-7, the V gene TRBV6-2 or TRBV6-3; no reliable D call. Between the trimmed V and J ends, which lost 3 bases and 0 bases, there was a span of 6 bases. Germline values: CDR1 MNHEY, CDR2 SVGEGT. CDR3 size: 13 residues. CDR3 DNA: TGTGCCAGCAGTTATGGGAACTCCTACGAGCAGTACTTC. It codes for CASSYGNSYEQYF.

In its sample, this clonotype was seen many times. The chain has TRBV29-1 and TRBJ2-5; 7 positions match TRBD2. V was clipped by 1 base and J by 5 bases; unmatched bases: 7. The CDR3 loop spans 14 amino acids. CDR1 is SQVTM, CDR2 ANQGSEA, per germline. The CDR3 DNA reads TGCAGCGTTGAAGGCGGGGGAGGAGGGGAGACCCAGTACTTC. As protein: CSVEGGGGGETQYF.

The chain has TRBV19 and TRBJ1-2; 10 nucleotides align to TRBD1. V lost 6 bases and J lost 4; bases outside the gene matches: 2. The V gene's germline CDR1 is LNHDA and CDR2 SQIVND (reference sequence). The CDR3 is 13 residues long. The chain's CDR3 is CASSRDRGYGYTF. The CDR3 nucleotides read TGTGCCAGTAGCCGGGACAGGGGCTATGGCTACACCTTC.

Concerning this clonotype: A far larger clone is one base from this, pointing to a likely read error. A read error is likely, as this CDR3 ends without the conserved phenylalanine or tryptophan. This rearrangement joins TRBV7-2 to TRBJ1-4; no reliable D call. CDR3 length: 14 residues. The V gene's germline CDR1 is SGHTA and CDR2 FQGNSA. Trimming cost V 7 bases and J 7 bases, with 16 bases left between them. CDR3 residues: CASTELGKGEKLFV. CDR3 sequence (DNA): TGTGCCAGCACCGAACTCGGAAAGGGTGAAAAACTGTTTGTT.

This clonotype showed up many times. A junction end diverges from the germline sequence, so it may reflect a read error. The V gene is TRBV28, the J gene TRBJ2-3, with 8 nucleotides matching TRBD2. Germline V CDR1 and CDR2: MDHEN, SYDVKM. The CDR3 length is 15 residues. The chain's CDR3 is CATSAAGGGTDTQYF. The CDR3 DNA reads TGTGCCACCAGTGCGGCGGGAGGTGGAACAGATACGCAGTATTTT.

As for this clonotype: This likely traces to a read error, being one base from a far larger clone. The chain has TRBV5-4 and TRBJ2-1; D perhaps matches TRBD2 (5 bases). Trimming took 0 bases from V and 10 from J, leaving 17 bases between them. There are 15 residues in the CDR3. Germline CDR1 SGHNT, CDR2 YYREEE (reference sequence). The CDR3 nucleotides read TGTGCCAGCAGCTTGGTTACGAGGGCACCCTACGAGCAGTTCTTC. It codes for CASSLVTRAPYEQFF.

This clonotype was seen at least ten times. V is TRBV24-1 and J is TRBJ2-2; D perhaps matches TRBD1 (6 bases). V was pared by 6 bases and J by 6 bases, with 19 bases between. Germline CDR1 KGHDR, CDR2 SFDVKD. The CDR3 is made up of 16 amino acids. CDR3 sequence reads: CATSHTTGHRPGELFF. The CDR3 DNA reads as TGTGCCACCAGTCATACCACGGGACATAGGCCCGGGGAGCTGTTTTTT.

This clonotype was recorded at least ten times. This rearrangement joins TRBV6-5 to TRBJ2-7, with 13 positions matching TRBD2. There are 15 residues in the CDR3. V was clipped by 5 bases and J by 9 bases; unmatched bases: 10. Germline CDR1 MNHEY, CDR2 SVGAGI. The CDR3 DNA is TGTGCCAGCAGTACCGAGACTAGCGGGGGGATCTGGCAGTACTTC. This translates into CASSTETSGGIWQYF.

In this sample, this clonotype turned up many times. The chain carries TRBV6-2 or TRBV6-3 and TRBJ1-5; D is uncertain. The CDR3 is made up of 16 amino acids. Germline values: CDR1 MNHEY, CDR2 SVGEGT. V dropped 5 bases and J dropped 2 bases, with 16 bases sitting between them. The CDR3 protein is CASSPDPVVGNQPQHF. CDR3 sequence (DNA): TGTGCCAGCAGTCCGGACCCGGTTGTTGGCAATCAGCCCCAGCATTTT.